The 9 T cell receptor beta chains below were found in one sample sequenced in a study of T cells in severe cutaneous drug reactions. Libraries were made by iRepertoire multiplex PCR with TCR subtype-specific primers for bulk and single-cell sequencing. TCRdb reanalyzed the multiplex PCR reads, giving one entry per CDR3 protein sequence and no DNA. The sample table sets out about 9,600 distinct CDR3 sequences. The patients sequenced had a carbamazepine-induced Stevens-Johnson syndrome or toxic epidermal necrolysis reaction. Sample: cells from a skin blister. These receptors were obtained from a human donor with Stevens-Johnson syndrome, a severe cutaneous drug reaction.

This chain links TRBV12-3 or TRBV12-4 with TRBJ1-4; the D call of TRBD1 rests on TCRdb alone, since no DNA is present to check it. The CDR3 length is 12 residues. The CDR3: CASSGGAQKLFF.

The chain links TRBV20-1 to TRBJ2-7; TCRdb gives TRBD2 as the D gene, but with no DNA this cannot be confirmed. There are 13 residues in the CDR3. Germline V CDR1 and CDR2: DFQATT, SNEGSKA (reference sequence). The CDR3 sequence: CSFSGLAGSEQYF.

The chain combines TRBV20-1 with TRBJ2-3; checking the TCRdb D call of TRBD2 is not possible without DNA. The germline V gene has CDR1 DFQATT and CDR2 SNEGSKA (reference sequence). This CDR3 comprises 14 residues. The CDR3 loop is CSASSSGNTDTQYF.

The chain carries TRBV29-1 and TRBJ2-5; TCRdb designates TRBD2, a call that cannot be tested without DNA. Germline V gives CDR1 SQVTM, CDR2 ANQGSEA. The CDR3 has 13 residues. The CDR3 protein is CSVGGGPQETQYF. Drawing the rest from reference TRBV29-1 and TRBJ2-5, the complete variable domain is SAVISQKPSRDICQRGTSLTIQCQVDSQVTMMFWYRQQPGQSLTLIATANQGSEATYESGFVIDKFPISRPNLTFSTLTVSNMSPEDSSIYLCSVGGGPQETQYFGPGTRLLVL.

The chain employs TRBV20-1 and TRBJ2-1; no DNA is available, so the TRBD2 call from TCRdb remains unchecked. Germline lookup yields CDR1 DFQATT and CDR2 SNEGSKA (reference sequence). The CDR3 contains 14 residues. This CDR3 is CSASRTSGRNEQFF.

The rearrangement links TRBV29-1 to TRBJ2-7; there is no DNA to check the TCRdb D call of TRBD1. Germline V gene lookup returns CDR1 SQVTM and CDR2 ANQGSEA. This CDR3 has 12 amino acids. CDR3: CSGGQETYEQYF.

The V and J genes are TRBV20-1 and TRBJ2-7. The CDR3 has 12 residues. Germline V gene lookup returns CDR1 DFQATT and CDR2 SNEGSKA (reference sequence). CDR3 amino acids: CSARDNTYEQYF.

The genes are TRBV29-1 and TRBJ2-3; TCRdb returns TRBD2, unconfirmable since there is no DNA. Germline V gene sequence: CDR1 SQVTM, CDR2 ANQGSEA. The CDR3 loop spans 15 amino acids. The CDR3 loop reads CSVSPGLAGADTQYF.

V usage is TRBV20-1 and J usage is TRBJ2-1; the TRBD2 assignment by TCRdb is unverifiable without DNA. This CDR3 has 15 amino acids. Germline V gives CDR1 DFQATT, CDR2 SNEGSKA (reference sequence). CDR3 residues: CSARVTAGGGNEQFF.